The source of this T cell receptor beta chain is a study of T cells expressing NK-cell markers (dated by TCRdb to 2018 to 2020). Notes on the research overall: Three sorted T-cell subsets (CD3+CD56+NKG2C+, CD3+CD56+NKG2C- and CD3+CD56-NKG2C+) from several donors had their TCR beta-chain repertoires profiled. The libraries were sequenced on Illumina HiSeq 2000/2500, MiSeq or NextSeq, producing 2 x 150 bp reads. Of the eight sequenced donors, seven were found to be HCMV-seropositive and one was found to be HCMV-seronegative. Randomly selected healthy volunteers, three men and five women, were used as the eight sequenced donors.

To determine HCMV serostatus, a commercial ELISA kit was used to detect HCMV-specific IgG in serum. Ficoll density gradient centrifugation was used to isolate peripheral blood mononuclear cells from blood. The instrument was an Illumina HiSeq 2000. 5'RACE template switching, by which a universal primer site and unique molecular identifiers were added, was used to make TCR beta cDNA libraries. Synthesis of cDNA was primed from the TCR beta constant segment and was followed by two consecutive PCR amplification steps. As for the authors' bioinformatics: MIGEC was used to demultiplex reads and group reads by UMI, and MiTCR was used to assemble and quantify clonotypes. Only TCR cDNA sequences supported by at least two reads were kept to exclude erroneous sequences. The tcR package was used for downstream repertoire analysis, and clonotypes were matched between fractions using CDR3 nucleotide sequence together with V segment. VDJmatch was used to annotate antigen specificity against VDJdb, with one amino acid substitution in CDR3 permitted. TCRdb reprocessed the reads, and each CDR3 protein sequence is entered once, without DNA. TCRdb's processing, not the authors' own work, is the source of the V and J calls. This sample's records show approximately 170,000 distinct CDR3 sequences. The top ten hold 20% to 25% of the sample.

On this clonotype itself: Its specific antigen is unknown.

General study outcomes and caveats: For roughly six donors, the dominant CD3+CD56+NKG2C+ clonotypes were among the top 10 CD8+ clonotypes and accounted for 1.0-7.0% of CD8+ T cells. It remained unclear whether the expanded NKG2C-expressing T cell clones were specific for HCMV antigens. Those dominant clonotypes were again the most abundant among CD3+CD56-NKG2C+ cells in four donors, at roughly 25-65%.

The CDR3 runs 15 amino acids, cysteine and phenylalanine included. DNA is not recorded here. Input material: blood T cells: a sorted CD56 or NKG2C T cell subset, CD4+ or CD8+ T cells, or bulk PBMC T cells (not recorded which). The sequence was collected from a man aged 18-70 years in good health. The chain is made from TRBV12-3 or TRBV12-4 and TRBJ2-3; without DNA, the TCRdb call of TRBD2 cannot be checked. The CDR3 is CASELAGERTDTQYF.